Listed here are 10 T cell receptor beta chains from one sample, sequenced in a study of T-cell memory formation after mild COVID-19. TCRdb re-called the 5' RACE reads with MiXCR, one entry per CDR3 protein. The sample holds some 210,000 distinct CDR3 sequences, about 17% seen once. Sequencing was done on a sample of PBMCs or a T cell subset sorted from them (not recorded which). The receptor set was obtained from an adult woman who had mild COVID-19 (a few samples of this study predate the infection). Cell type and time point are not known.

This clonotype was found many times. This chain links TRBV12-3 or TRBV12-4 with TRBJ2-1; 13 bases fit TRBD2. Trimming at V came to 6 bases and at J to 8 bases, leaving 7 bases not matched to a gene. The length of the CDR3 is 15 residues. DNA of the CDR3: TGTGCCAGCAGCCCACTAGCGGGAGGGCCGTATGAGCAGTTCTTC. Amino acid sequence: CASSPLAGGPYEQFF.

Only a few counts were recorded for this clonotype. The chain uses TRBV5-1 and TRBJ2-5; 11 nucleotides align to TRBD2. Germline CDR1 and CDR2: SGHRS and YFSETQ. Trimming cost V 4 bases and J 6 bases; bases outside gene matches: 11. The CDR3 is made up of 16 amino acids. CDR3 loop: CASSPGLAALLQTQYF. Here the CDR3 DNA reads TGCGCCAGCAGCCCGGGACTAGCGGCCCTCCTGCAGACCCAGTACTTC.

In DNA, the CDR3 is TGTGCCAGCAGCTTCAGGGTTACAGATACGCAGTATTTT. It translates to CASSFRVTDTQYF. V is TRBV7-2 and J is TRBJ2-3; perhaps TRBD1 as D (5 bases). V was trimmed by 3 bases and J by 3 bases, leaving 7 bases between them. The CDR3 totals 13 residues. Germline lookup yields CDR1 SGHTA and CDR2 FQGNSA.

This clonotype was counted between two and nine times. The chain is built from TRBV29-1 and TRBJ2-3; D possibly corresponds to TRBD1 (6 bases). V was clipped by 4 bases and J by 2 bases, with 13 bases between them. In germline, CDR1 is SQVTM, CDR2 ANQGSEA. The CDR3 has 14 amino acids. Here the CDR3 reads CSVGAGAITDTQYF. Here the CDR3 DNA reads TGCAGCGTTGGGGCAGGGGCGATCACAGATACGCAGTATTTT.

In this sample, this clonotype turned up a few times. The V and J genes are TRBV3-1 and TRBJ1-5; D is unresolved. The CDR3 is made up of 14 amino acids. The ends were cut back, 4 bases at V and 7 bases at J, with 14 bases in the middle. Germline lookup yields CDR1 LGHDT and CDR2 YNNKEL (reference sequence). CDR3: CASSRRMKGQPQHF. Written as DNA, the CDR3 is TGTGCCAGCAGCCGGCGTATGAAAGGGCAGCCCCAGCATTTT.

V usage is TRBV14 and J usage is TRBJ2-6, with a possible D match to TRBD1 (6 bases). Trimming took off 4 bases at V and 2 bases at J, with 18 bases between the two ends. The CDR3 has 18 amino acids. Per the germline V gene, CDR1 is SGHDN and CDR2 is FVKESK. CDR3 nucleotide sequence: TGTGCCAGCAGCCTGATCAGGGGCGCGGATCCTGGGGCCAACGTCCTGACTTTC. As protein: CASSLIRGADPGANVLTF.

V and J are TRBV10-3 and TRBJ1-1; D might be TRBD1 (5 bases). V was clipped by 0 bases and J by 4 bases, with 12 bases between them. In germline, CDR1 is ENHRY, CDR2 SYGVKD. The CDR3 has 15 residues. The CDR3 DNA follows: TGTGCCATCAGTGAGTCTGGGGGAAGTGGCACTGAAGCTTTCTTT. This sequence encodes CAISESGGSGTEAFF.

The table lists this clonotype with a count of one. The rearrangement joins TRBV20-1 to TRBJ2-3, with D perhaps TRBD1 or TRBD2 (6 bases each). V dropped 1 base and J dropped 2 bases, with 10 bases sitting between them. The CDR3 has 14 residues. Germline V gene lookup returns CDR1 DFQATT and CDR2 SNEGSKA (reference sequence). Here the CDR3 DNA reads TGCAGTGCTAGAGGTTCGGGGGCCACAGATACGCAGTATTTT. This gives the protein CSARGSGATDTQYF.

The chain carries TRBV12-3 or TRBV12-4 and TRBJ2-5; D gene unclear. The CDR3 has 11 residues. The V and J ends lost 6 bases and 9 bases respectively, with 11 bases between them. In DNA form, the CDR3 reads TGTGCCAGCAGCCCTGGGGTCGCCCAGTACTTC. Its translation: CASSPGVAQYF.

The table lists this clonotype with a few counts. The chain recombines TRBV12-3 or TRBV12-4 with TRBJ2-3; 8 positions agree with TRBD2. Trimming took 2 bases from V and 4 from J; bases not matched to a gene: 8. The CDR3 covers 16 residues. The CDR3 bases are TGTGCCAGCAGTTTAAGCCACACCGGGGGGGCAGATACGCAGTATTTT. Its protein is CASSLSHTGGADTQYF.